This T cell receptor (beta chain) was documented in a study of blood T cell repertoires in COVID-19 (TCRdb year 2020). Regarding the study in general: Samples covering the acute and convalescent phases of COVID-19 were provided by collaborators in the United States, Italy and Spain. Deeply sampled blood TCRbeta repertoires from subjects exposed to, actively infected with, or recovered from COVID-19 were included in the dataset. Samples were obtained from the ongoing ImmuneRACE study (first 160 participants) and from 1,000 to 1,500 subjects provided by 6 global collaborators. The prospective study material was composed of cDNA or gDNA derived from T cells, B-cell-depleted T cells, or PBMCs. Where HLA class I and class II types were available, the types were taken from metadata supplied by the sample provider, not from assay-based typing. The sample metadata nearly always contained a de-identified subject ID, COVID-19 status, age in years and sex. The repertoires were released in a freely available public database meant as a resource for research on the immune response to SARS-CoV-2. Overall study results and their limits: The amount of clinical and demographic metadata varied by source and participant and was provided uncurated.

The collaborating institutions used their own protocols to collect whole blood in K2EDTA tubes. For TCRbeta analysis, collaborator samples were shipped as frozen whole blood, as isolated PBMCs, or as DNA extracted from either sample type. TCRbeta CDR3 regions were amplified from genomic DNA using the immunoSEQ Assay, a bias-controlled multiplex PCR. The study's processing was this. Within the assay, amplification of reference gene primers was used to estimate how many nucleated cells each sample contained. To quantify the absolute abundance of each unique TCRbeta CDR3 rearrangement, sequence reads were collapsed and filtered. For each sample, productive Simpson clonality was calculated by taking the square root of Simpson's diversity index across productive rearrangements. TCRdb obtained this table from immuneACCESS and retained in-frame rearrangements with V and J assigned. These tables miss some clones; where compared with another copy, unresolved V genes account for less than half of the shortfall, and the remainder is unexplained. V, J and clone size reflect that table, while D and trimming were determined from the DNA. This sample lists under 350,000 clones; roughly 86% were detected once. The top ten clones comprise about 3.6% of the sample.

Points on this clone: No antigen is known for it. Base qualities are not recorded, but no much larger clone differs from it by a single base.

The CDR1 and CDR2 encoded by the germline V gene (reference sequence) are LNHDA and SQIVND. Including the terminal cysteine and phenylalanine, the CDR3 comprises 17 residues. The only DNA kept is the CDR3, 51 bases in frame from the first base. V ends up 1 base short and J 2 bases short, with an unmatched junction base count of 6. This sequence was found in a man aged 18 to 30 with active or convalescent COVID-19. The sequenced sample was peripheral blood. The chain uses TRBV19 and TRBJ2-3; TRBD2 agrees with 10 junctional bases. The CDR3 reads as follows: CASSIGASGSVTDTQYF. Here is the DNA: TGTGCCAGTAGTATAGGGGCTAGCGGGAGCGTCACAGATACGCAGTATTTT.